Reported below is one T cell receptor beta chain. Antigen specificity is unknown. The data stem from a study of cytomegalovirus exposure and HLA in healthy donors. Study-wide background: Ancestry clustering placed 70% to 85% of roughly 400 genotyped donors in the Caucasian-associated cluster. Whole-study results and caveats: Sequencing probably produced one cluster of sequence variants that were highly shared.

Researchers ran the PCR with 60 Vbeta and 13 Jbeta primers. Method: immunoSEQ multiplex PCR; TCRdb's copy keeps in-frame clones and lacks some. The table shows about 94,000 clones, with 6.5% to 8% occurring only once. Germline CDR1 reads GTSNPN; CDR2 reads SVGIG (reference sequence). The CDR3 runs 13 residues. V was shortened by 4 bases and J by 6 bases, with 13 bases between the two germline ends. The rearrangement uses TRBV30 and TRBJ2-1, with D perhaps matching TRBD1 (6 bases). Sequencing was done on a sample of PBMCs. This receptor was identified in a middle-aged man in good health and CMV-seronegative. Here the CDR3 reads CAWNPGHSNEQFF. The CDR3 DNA is TGTGCCTGGAACCCGGGACACAGCAATGAGCAGTTCTTC. Full variable domain (remainder filled in from reference TRBV30 and TRBJ2-1): SQTIHQWPATLVQPVGSPLSLECTVEGTSNPNLYWYRQAAGRGLQLLFYSVGIGQISSEVPQNLSASRPQDRQFILSSKKLLLSDSGFYLCAWNPGHSNEQFFGPGTRLTVL.